This entry lists 3 T cell receptor beta chains sequenced from one sample in a study of T-cell reconstitution after alpha-beta-depleted transplantation in children. TCRbeta library preparation incorporated unique molecular identifiers. TCRdb redid the calling of the PCR reads with MiXCR, one entry per CDR3 protein. The sample has 240,000 or so distinct CDR3 sequences, around 12% seen once. The material was PBMCs from the stem cell graft donor, obtained from the stem cell graft. The receptors were gathered from a human donor who donated a stem cell graft to a child with acute lymphoblastic leukemia.

The genes are TRBV29-1 and TRBJ2-5, with a possible D match to TRBD1 (6 bases). The V gene lost 4 bases and the J gene lost 4 bases, with 19 bases spanning the gap. This CDR3 contains 15 residues. Germline V gene lookup returns CDR1 SQVTM and CDR2 ANQGSEA. The CDR3 coding sequence is TGCAGCGTTGGGTTGGTGCAGGGGAGAGGAGAGACCCAGTACTTC. It codes for CSVGLVQGRGETQYF.

The chain uses TRBV24-1 and TRBJ2-1; the match to TRBD2 covers 8 bases. Trimming took 1 base from V and 2 from J; bases not matched to a gene: 3. Germline lookup yields CDR1 KGHDR and CDR2 SFDVKD. The CDR3 consists of 16 residues. The CDR3 bases are TGTGCCACCAGTGATTTTACCGGGGGGGCCTACAATGAGCAGTTCTTC. It encodes CATSDFTGGAYNEQFF.

As to this clonotype: A junction end diverges from the germline sequence, so it may reflect a read error. The gene calls are TRBV2 and TRBJ2-7, with 11 bases that match TRBD2. CDR3 length equals 13 residues. Germline CDR1 SNHLY, CDR2 FYNNEI. The CDR3 coding sequence is TGTGCCAGCGGGACTAGCGGTCCCTACCAGCAGTACTTC. This translates into CASGTSGPYQQYF.